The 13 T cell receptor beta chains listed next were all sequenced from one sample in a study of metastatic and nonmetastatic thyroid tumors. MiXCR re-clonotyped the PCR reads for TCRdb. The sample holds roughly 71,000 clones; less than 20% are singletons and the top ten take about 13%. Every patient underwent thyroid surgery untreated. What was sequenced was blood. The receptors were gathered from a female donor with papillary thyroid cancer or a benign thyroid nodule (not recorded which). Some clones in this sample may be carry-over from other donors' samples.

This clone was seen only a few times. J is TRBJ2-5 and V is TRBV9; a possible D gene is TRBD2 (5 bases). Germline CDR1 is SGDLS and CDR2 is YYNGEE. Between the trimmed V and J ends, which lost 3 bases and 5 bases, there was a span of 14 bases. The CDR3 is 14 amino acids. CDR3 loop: CASSARTGRETQYF. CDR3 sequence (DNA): TGTGCCAGCAGCGCCAGGACTGGGCGGGAGACCCAGTACTTC. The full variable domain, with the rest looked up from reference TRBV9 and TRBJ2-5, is DSGVTQTPKHLITATGQRVTLRCSPRSGDLSVYWYQQSLDQGLQFLIQYYNGEERAKGNILERFSAQQFPDLHSELNLSSLELGDSALYFCASSARTGRETQYFGPGTRLLVL.

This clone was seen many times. CDR3 in DNA: TGCAGTGCTGGCGGGGAGACCCAGTACTTC. This sequence encodes CSAGGETQYF. The chain joins TRBV20-1 to TRBJ2-5; the D gene is possibly TRBD2 (5 bases). This CDR3 comprises 10 residues. CDR1 and CDR2 (germline): DFQATT, SNEGSKA (reference sequence). Trimming stripped 5 bases from V and 5 bases from J, with 6 bases between.

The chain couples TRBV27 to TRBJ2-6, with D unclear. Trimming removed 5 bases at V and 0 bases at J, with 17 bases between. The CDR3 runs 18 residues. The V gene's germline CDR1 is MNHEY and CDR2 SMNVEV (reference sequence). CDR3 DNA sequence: TGTGCCAGCAGTAGATGGACCGGAGCGTTCTCTGGGGCCAACGTCCTGACTTTC. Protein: CASSRWTGAFSGANVLTF.

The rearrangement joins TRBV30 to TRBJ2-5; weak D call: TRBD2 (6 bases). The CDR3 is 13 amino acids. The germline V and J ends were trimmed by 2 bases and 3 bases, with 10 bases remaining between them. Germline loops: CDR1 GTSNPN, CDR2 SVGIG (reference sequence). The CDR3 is CAWSLTRKETQYF. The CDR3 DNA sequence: TGTGCCTGGAGTTTGACTAGAAAAGAGACCCAGTACTTC.

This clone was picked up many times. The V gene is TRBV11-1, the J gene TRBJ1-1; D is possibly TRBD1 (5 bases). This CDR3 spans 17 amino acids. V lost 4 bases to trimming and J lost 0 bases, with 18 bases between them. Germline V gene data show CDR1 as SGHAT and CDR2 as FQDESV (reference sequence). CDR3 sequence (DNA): TGTGCCAGCAGCTCACGGGAGACAGACCTTTTGAACACTGAAGCTTTCTTT. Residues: CASSSRETDLLNTEAFF.

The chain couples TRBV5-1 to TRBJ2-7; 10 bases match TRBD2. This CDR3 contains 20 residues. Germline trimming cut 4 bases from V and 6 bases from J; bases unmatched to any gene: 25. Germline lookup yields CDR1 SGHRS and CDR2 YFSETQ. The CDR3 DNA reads TGCGCCAGCAGCCGATTCCGAGCCTCGGGACCGCTAGCGGGAGTCGGCGAGCAGTACTTC. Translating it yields CASSRFRASGPLAGVGEQYF.

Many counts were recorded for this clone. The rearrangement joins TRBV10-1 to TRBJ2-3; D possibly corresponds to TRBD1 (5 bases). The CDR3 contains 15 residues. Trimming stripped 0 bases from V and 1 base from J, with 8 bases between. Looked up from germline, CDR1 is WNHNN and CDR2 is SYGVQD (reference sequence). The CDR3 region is CASSESQGGTDTQYF. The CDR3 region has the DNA TGCGCCAGCAGTGAGTCGCAGGGCGGCACAGATACGCAGTATTTT.

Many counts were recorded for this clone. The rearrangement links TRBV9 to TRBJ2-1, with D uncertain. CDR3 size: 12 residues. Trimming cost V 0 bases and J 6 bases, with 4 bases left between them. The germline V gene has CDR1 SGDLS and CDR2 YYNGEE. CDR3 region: CASSVAPNEQFF. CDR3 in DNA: TGTGCCAGCAGCGTAGCCCCCAATGAGCAGTTCTTC.

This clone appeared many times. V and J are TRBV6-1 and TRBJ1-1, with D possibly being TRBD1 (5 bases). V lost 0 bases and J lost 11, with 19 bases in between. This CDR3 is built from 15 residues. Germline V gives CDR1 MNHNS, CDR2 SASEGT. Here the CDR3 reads CASSEAAGTPGPAFF. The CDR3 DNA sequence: TGTGCCAGCAGTGAAGCGGCAGGGACCCCCGGCCCGGCTTTCTTT.

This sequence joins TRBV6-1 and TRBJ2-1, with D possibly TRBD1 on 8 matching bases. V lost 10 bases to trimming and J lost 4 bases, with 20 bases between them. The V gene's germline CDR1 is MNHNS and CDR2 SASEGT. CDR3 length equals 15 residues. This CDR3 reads CATRLTGDYYNEQFF. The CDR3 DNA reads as TGTGCCACCCGATTGACAGGGGACTATTACAATGAGCAGTTCTTC.

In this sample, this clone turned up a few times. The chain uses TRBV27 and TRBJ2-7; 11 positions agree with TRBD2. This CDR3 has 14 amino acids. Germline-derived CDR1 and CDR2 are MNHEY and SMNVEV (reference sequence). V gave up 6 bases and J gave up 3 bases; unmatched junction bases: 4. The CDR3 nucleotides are TGTGCCAGCAGCTTAGCGGGGGGGTACTACGAGCAGTACTTC. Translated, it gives CASSLAGGYYEQYF.

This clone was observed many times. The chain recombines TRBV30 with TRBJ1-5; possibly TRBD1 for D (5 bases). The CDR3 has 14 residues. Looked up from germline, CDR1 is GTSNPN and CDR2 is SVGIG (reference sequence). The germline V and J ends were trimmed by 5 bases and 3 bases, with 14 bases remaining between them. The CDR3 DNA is TGTGCCTGGTCTACGGGACTCGTCAATCAGCCCCAGCATTTT. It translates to CAWSTGLVNQPQHF.

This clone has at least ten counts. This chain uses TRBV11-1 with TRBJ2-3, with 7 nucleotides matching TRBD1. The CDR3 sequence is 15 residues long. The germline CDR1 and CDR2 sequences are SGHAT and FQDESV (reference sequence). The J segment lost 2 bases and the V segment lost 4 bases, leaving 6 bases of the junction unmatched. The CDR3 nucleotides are TGTGCCAGCAGCTCACAGGGGTTCCCCACAGATACGCAGTATTTT. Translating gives CASSSQGFPTDTQYF.